This paragraph covers one T cell receptor beta chain sequence. The data originate from a study of blood T cell repertoires in COVID-19. Germline lookup yields CDR1 MDHEN and CDR2 SYDVKM. The CDR3 is 14 amino acids. The junction had 1 base not matched to a gene; V was cut back by 4 bases and J by 0 bases. TCRdb's copy holds only in-frame clones and misses some; the assay was immunoSEQ multiplex PCR. Of fewer than 400,000 clones in the sample, 80% to 90% were seen once. The V call is TRBV28, the J call TRBJ1-1, with 8 nucleotides matching TRBD1. The receptor was derived from a man aged 25-45 years who had recovered from COVID-19. Sequenced material: PBMCs or T cells enriched from blood (not recorded which). Here the CDR3 reads CASSWTGMNTEAFF. CDR3 DNA sequence: TGTGCCAGCAGTTGGACAGGGATGAACACTGAAGCTTTCTTT.